These T cell receptor beta chains were read from a single sample in a study of T-cell memory formation after mild COVID-19. Each CDR3 protein is one row after TCRdb ran MiXCR on the 5' RACE reads. Here the sample spans 400,000 or so distinct CDR3 sequences, around 20% being singletons. The sequencing sample was made of PBMCs or a T cell subset sorted from them (not recorded which). The receptors shown here come from an adult woman who had mild COVID-19 (a few samples of this study predate the infection). Cell type and time point are not known. The CDR3 runs from the conserved cysteine through the conserved F or W. The order of the fields is J gene, clone size, D gene, V gene, CDR3 protein, CDR3 DNA. D genes are given only for firm matches. Expanded clones are given a class, and other clones once, few, many or no size at all.

J gene: TRBJ2-2; clone size: few; D gene: TRBD2; V gene: TRBV5-1; CDR3 protein: CASSYGLAGGQYTGELFF; CDR3 DNA: TGCGCCAGCAGCTACGGACTAGCGGGGGGTCAATACACCGGGGAGCTGTTTTTT
J gene: TRBJ2-5; clone size: -; D gene: TRBD2; V gene: TRBV7-9; CDR3 protein: CASSSSPGLLERGTQYF; CDR3 DNA: TGTGCCAGCAGCTCTAGTCCGGGACTCCTAGAGCGGGGGACCCAGTACTTC
J gene: TRBJ2-5; clone size: few; D gene: TRBD2; V gene: TRBV11-3; CDR3 protein: CASSSPPLAEETQYF; CDR3 DNA: TGTGCCAGCAGCTCTCCCCCCCTAGCGGAAGAGACCCAGTACTTC
J gene: TRBJ2-2; clone size: -; D gene: -; V gene: TRBV7-2; CDR3 protein: CASSSQGVGGRTGELFF; CDR3 DNA: TGTGCCAGCAGCTCCCAAGGGGTGGGTGGGCGAACCGGGGAGCTGTTTTTT
J gene: TRBJ2-3; clone size: few; D gene: TRBD2; V gene: TRBV12-3/TRBV12-4; CDR3 protein: CASSLAGGVSDTQYF; CDR3 DNA: TGTGCCAGCAGTTTGGCGGGGGGGGTATCAGATACGCAGTATTTT
J gene: TRBJ2-1; clone size: -; D gene: -; V gene: TRBV11-2; CDR3 protein: CASSRTTTGTEQFF; CDR3 DNA: TGTGCCAGCAGCCGAACCACGACAGGCACTGAGCAGTTCTTC
J gene: TRBJ2-3; clone size: few; D gene: TRBD2; V gene: TRBV7-7; CDR3 protein: CASSRTSGRTDTQYF; CDR3 DNA: TGTGCTAGCAGTCGGACTAGCGGGAGGACAGATACGCAGTATTTT
J gene: TRBJ2-7; clone size: -; D gene: TRBD1; V gene: TRBV7-9; CDR3 protein: CASSFPGTEVNEQYF; CDR3 DNA: TGTGCCAGCAGCTTCCCCGGGACAGAAGTGAACGAGCAGTACTTC
J gene: TRBJ2-1; clone size: few; D gene: -; V gene: TRBV4-1; CDR3 protein: CASSQAEGFINEQFF; CDR3 DNA: TGCGCCAGCAGCCAAGCTGAGGGTTTCATCAATGAGCAGTTCTTC
J gene: TRBJ1-3; clone size: -; D gene: TRBD1; V gene: TRBV29-1; CDR3 protein: CSVQGASGNTIYF; CDR3 DNA: TGCAGCGTCCAGGGGGCGTCTGGAAACACCATATATTTT
J gene: TRBJ2-3; clone size: few; D gene: -; V gene: TRBV5-1; CDR3 protein: CASSYKIGGDTDTQYF; CDR3 DNA: TGCGCCAGCAGCTATAAGATTGGCGGGGACACAGATACGCAGTATTTT
J gene: TRBJ1-1; clone size: -; D gene: -; V gene: TRBV19; CDR3 protein: CASSTTRGTEAFF; CDR3 DNA: TGTGCCAGTAGTACCACCCGGGGCACTGAAGCTTTCTTT
J gene: TRBJ2-7; clone size: -; D gene: -; V gene: TRBV12-3/TRBV12-4; CDR3 protein: CASSLTLYEQYF; CDR3 DNA: TGTGCCAGCAGTTTAACGCTCTACGAGCAGTACTTC
J gene: TRBJ1-1; clone size: few; D gene: -; V gene: TRBV29-1; CDR3 protein: CSVVSRTNTEAFF; CDR3 DNA: TGCAGCGTTGTTTCCAGGACGAACACTGAAGCTTTCTTT
J gene: TRBJ1-5; clone size: many; D gene: -; V gene: TRBV7-2; CDR3 protein: CASSLEVNQPQHF; CDR3 DNA: TGTGCCAGCAGCTTAGAAGTCAATCAGCCCCAGCATTTT
J gene: TRBJ2-3; clone size: -; D gene: TRBD2; V gene: TRBV5-4; CDR3 protein: CASSFLAGEDTQYF; CDR3 DNA: TGTGCCAGCAGCTTTTTAGCGGGGGAGGATACGCAGTATTTT
J gene: TRBJ2-1; clone size: few; D gene: -; V gene: TRBV4-2; CDR3 protein: CASSQGGIVEQFF; CDR3 DNA: TGTGCCAGCAGCCAAGGGGGGATTGTTGAGCAGTTCTTC